These 15 T cell receptor beta chains share one sample of origin, sequenced in a study of blood T cell repertoires in COVID-19. Assay used: immunoSEQ multiplex PCR; TCRdb lists only in-frame clones, some missing. The sample has about 270,000 clones, roughly nine tenths seen once. The sample comprised PBMCs or T cells enriched from blood (not recorded which). The source of these receptors is a woman aged 18-29 years who had recovered from COVID-19.

Written as DNA, the CDR3 is TGTGCCGGATATACCGGGACAGGGGATGAGCAGTTCTTC. Translating it yields CAGYTGTGDEQFF. This rearrangement joins TRBV27 to TRBJ2-1; 10 positions agree with TRBD1. V trimming: 11 bases; J trimming: 8 bases; junction bases outside the gene matches: 9. Germline values: CDR1 MNHEY, CDR2 SMNVEV (reference sequence). The CDR3 loop spans 13 amino acids.

J is TRBJ1-2 and V is TRBV5-8, with D possibly TRBD1 on 5 matching bases. V lost 0 bases and J lost 8, with 14 bases in between. CDR1 and CDR2 from the germline V gene are SGHTS and YDEGEE. CDR3 size: 14 residues. The CDR3 reads CASSLDRQGLGYTF. The CDR3, as DNA: TGTGCCAGCAGCTTGGATCGGCAGGGACTAGGCTACACCTTC.

DNA for the CDR3: TGTGCCAGCAGTTTAAGCGGGGGCCACGGAGATACGCAGTATTTT. This encodes CASSLSGGHGDTQYF. This rearrangement joins TRBV27 to TRBJ2-3; 8 nucleotides match TRBD2. Trimming at V came to 2 bases and at J to 5 bases, leaving 6 bases not matched to a gene. Germline values: CDR1 MNHEY, CDR2 SMNVEV (reference sequence). CDR3 length: 15 residues.

This clone was detected once. The chain uses TRBV28 and TRBJ1-2; 9 nucleotides match TRBD1. V lost 2 bases and J lost 10; bases outside the gene matches: 8. CDR3 size: 14 residues. The germline V gene encodes CDR1 MDHEN and CDR2 SYDVKM. The CDR3 DNA sequence: TGTGCCAGCAGTTTACTCCGGACAGGGGTAGACTACACCTTC. Its protein is CASSLLRTGVDYTF.

The CDR3 sequence is CASSFSGGYNSPLHF. The CDR3 DNA sequence: TGTGCCAGCAGCTTCTCGGGTGGCTATAATTCACCCCTCCACTTT. This chain links TRBV11-2 with TRBJ1-6, with unresolved D. Trimming removed 3 bases from V and 3 bases from J, with 9 bases in between. This CDR3 is 15 amino acids long. Germline V lookup: CDR1 SGHAT, CDR2 FQNNGV. The whole variable domain, filled in from reference TRBV11-2 and TRBJ1-6, reads EAGVAQSPRYKIIEKRQSVAFWCNPISGHATLYWYQQILGQGPKLLIQFQNNGVVDDSQLPKDRFSAERLKGVDSTLKIQPAKLEDSAVYLCASSFSGGYNSPLHFGNGTRLTVT.

The rearrangement uses TRBV6-5 and TRBJ1-3; the D is unclear. CDR1 MNHEY and CDR2 SVGAGI come from the germline V gene. V lost 1 base and J lost 0, with 7 bases in between. The CDR3 has 15 residues. This chain's CDR3 is CASSYLGSSGNTIYF. CDR3 sequence (DNA): TGTGCCAGCAGTTACTTGGGGAGCTCTGGAAACACCATATATTTT.

The chain uses TRBV19 and TRBJ2-4, with TRBD1 as a possible D gene (6 bases). Trimming stripped 6 bases from V and 4 bases from J, with 19 bases between. Per germline, CDR1 LNHDA and CDR2 SQIVND (reference sequence). This CDR3 has 16 residues. The CDR3 nucleotides are TGTGCCAGTAGGCCACAGGCGCGAGGGGGTAAAAACATTCAGTACTTC. Translation gives CASRPQARGGKNIQYF.

J is TRBJ1-2 and V is TRBV28; a weak D match, TRBD1 (6 bases). Germline loops: CDR1 MDHEN, CDR2 SYDVKM. The CDR3 contains 15 residues. The V end was cut by 6 bases, the J end by 12 bases, with 26 bases between. CDR3 loop: CASSEPGRGGSGDTF. The CDR3 nucleotides are TGTGCCAGCAGCGAACCCGGACGGGGGGGGTCAGGGGACACCTTC.

V gene TRBV7-2 combines with J gene TRBJ1-5; 7 bases line up with TRBD1. CDR3 size: 13 residues. Unmatched junction bases numbered 5, after V lost 5 bases and J lost 7 bases. Germline loops: CDR1 SGHTA, CDR2 FQGNSA. The CDR3 bases are TGTGCCAGCAGCGAGGGACAGAGGCAGCCCCAGCATTTT. Protein product: CASSEGQRQPQHF.

This clone came up once. The chain employs TRBV12-3 or TRBV12-4 and TRBJ1-2; 7 nucleotides agree with TRBD1. The CDR3 is 13 residues long. V gave up 6 bases and J gave up 6 bases; unmatched junction bases: 7. DNA for the CDR3: TGTGCCAGCAGGGCCGACAGGGTCCATGGCTACACCTTC. Translated, it gives CASRADRVHGYTF.

The genes are TRBV9 and TRBJ1-2; no clear D. There are 13 residues in the CDR3. Trimming removed 3 bases from V and 4 bases from J, with 10 bases in between. The germline CDR1 and CDR2 sequences are SGDLS and YYNGEE. The CDR3 nucleotides are TGTGCCAGCAGCGAGACTGGTAGCTATGGCTACACCTTC. Amino acid sequence: CASSETGSYGYTF.

The chain combines TRBV2 with TRBJ1-4, with 11 bases aligning to TRBD1. J gave up 1 base and V 7 bases, and 5 bases lay outside the gene matches. CDR3 length equals 16 residues. The germline CDR1 and CDR2 sequences are SNHLY and FYNNEI. CDR3 nucleotides: TGTGCCAGCACCCCGGGACAGGGGGGAACTAATGAAAAACTGTTTTTT. Translating it yields CASTPGQGGTNEKLFF.

The V gene is TRBV2, the J gene TRBJ2-5, with TRBD1 matching 9 bases. This CDR3 contains 17 residues. Germline V gives CDR1 SNHLY, CDR2 FYNNEI. With 6 bases clipped from V and 1 base from J, the junction kept 12 bases outside the gene matches. CDR3 DNA sequence: TGTGCCAGCAGAGCACAGGGGGCGGGTGAAGGCCAAGAGACCCAGTACTTC. Protein: CASRAQGAGEGQETQYF.

The chain links TRBV28 to TRBJ1-6, with 8 bases fitting TRBD1. This CDR3 region has 14 residues. V shed 2 bases and J 7 bases; nucleotides not matched to a gene: 1. The germline gives CDR1 MDHEN, CDR2 SYDVKM. The CDR3 sequence: CASSLRQGNSPLHF. As DNA, the CDR3 is TGTGCCAGCAGTTTACGACAGGGGAATTCACCCCTCCACTTT.

The chain carries TRBV5-4 and TRBJ1-1; 12 bases fit TRBD1. The V gene end was trimmed by 4 bases and the J gene end by 4 bases; junction bases not matched to a gene: 8. This CDR3 region has 16 residues. CDR1 is SGHNT, CDR2 YYREEE, per germline (reference sequence). The CDR3 nucleotides are TGTGCCAGCAGCCAGGGACAGGGGGCGCGGGGCACTGAAGCTTTCTTT. It codes for CASSQGQGARGTEAFF.